The subject of this entry is one T cell receptor beta chain. Germline values: CDR1 SGHVS, CDR2 FNYEAQ. With 5 bases removed from V and 8 bases from J, the gap between germline ends came to 11 bases. This CDR3 region has 12 residues. This record belongs to a study of Ad26.COV2.S vaccination and SARS-CoV-2 variants. The table came from immunoSEQ multiplex PCR; TCRdb's copy has only in-frame clones and leaves some out. This sample has around 350,000 clones, with roughly 81% found just once. Treatment in this sample: roughly 18 received Ad26.COV2.S at low or high dose, single or two shots; several received placebo; per-sample allocation not given. On day 63 after the first injection, vaccine and placebo recipients gave samples.

This chain joins TRBV7-6 and TRBJ2-3; possibly TRBD1 for D (6 bases). This clonotype was sampled from a person aged 18-65 years who received the Ad26.COV2.S COVID-19 vaccine or a placebo. Here the sequenced sample was peripheral blood, taken in a trial of Ad26.COV2.S vaccine versus placebo. The CDR3 is CASSGQLGTQYF. The CDR3 DNA sequence: TGTGCCAGCAGCGGACAGTTGGGTACGCAGTATTTT. Together with reference TRBV7-6 and TRBJ2-3, the CDR3 gives the full variable domain: GAGVSQSPRYKVTKRGQDVALRCDPISGHVSLYWYRQALGQGPEFLTYFNYEAQQDKSGLPNDRFSAERPEGSISTLTIQRTEQRDSAMYRCASSGQLGTQYFGPGTRLTVL.